A single sample gave rise to the 29 T cell receptor beta chains below, sequenced in a study of lymphopenia after photon versus proton radiotherapy. Clones were read by immunoSEQ multiplex PCR, and TCRdb kept only the in-frame ones, dropping some. Of 150,000 or so clones in the sample, less than 90% were seen once. The source was peripheral blood, collected from a patient treated with photon-based radiotherapy. The receptors come from a man in his forties or fifties with gastric cancer.

The chain carries TRBV4-2 and TRBJ1-5, with D possibly matching TRBD1 (6 bases). Germline CDR1 is LGHNA and CDR2 is YNFKEQ. This CDR3 is 18 amino acids long. V gave up 2 bases and J gave up 2 bases, with 19 bases separating them. The CDR3 protein is CASSQKGWGGAGNQPQHF. The CDR3 bases are TGTGCCAGCAGCCAAAAAGGCTGGGGGGGGGCCGGCAATCAGCCCCAGCATTTT.

The chain combines TRBV18 with TRBJ1-4, with no clear D. Germline V gene data show CDR1 as KGHSH and CDR2 as LQKENI. The CDR3 runs to 15 residues. V shed 0 bases and J shed 4 bases, with 9 bases lying between them. The CDR3 DNA follows: TGTGCCAGCTCACCACCGATTGGGCTTAATGAAAAACTGTTTTTT. It specifies CASSPPIGLNEKLFF.

The chain uses TRBV28 and TRBJ2-7; 9 bases are shared with TRBD2. The CDR3 spans 15 residues. In germline, CDR1 is MDHEN, CDR2 SYDVKM. V lost 5 bases to trimming and J lost 6 bases; unmatched junction nucleotides: 11. CDR3 DNA sequence: TGTGCCAGCAGTACCCCCGGTAGCGGGAGAGGCGAGCAGTACTTC. This encodes CASSTPGSGRGEQYF. The full variable domain, rest sourced from reference TRBV28 and TRBJ2-7, is DVKVTQSSRYLVKRTGEKVFLECVQDMDHENMFWYRQDPGLGLRLIYFSYDVKMKEKGDIPEGYSVSREKKERFSLILESASTNQTSMYLCASSTPGSGRGEQYFGPGTRLTVT.

Here the CDR3 reads CASSVVSSTGELFF. CDR3 sequence (DNA): TGTGCCAGCAGCGTAGTGTCGAGCACCGGGGAGCTGTTTTTT. The chain joins TRBV9 to TRBJ2-2; D is undetermined. The CDR3 sequence is 14 residues long. Germline V gene data show CDR1 as SGDLS and CDR2 as YYNGEE. Trimming shortened V by 0 bases and J by 4 bases, and 7 bases separated the two germline ends.

The rearrangement joins TRBV2 to TRBJ2-4; TRBD1 matches 7 bases. The trim removed 4 bases at V and 8 bases at J, leaving 8 bases unmatched. The CDR3 is 14 amino acids. Germline V lookup: CDR1 SNHLY, CDR2 FYNNEI. CDR3 in DNA: TGTGCCAGCAGTGGTGAACAGGGGTTATACATTCAGTACTTC. Protein sequence: CASSGEQGLYIQYF. Variable domain in full (rest from reference TRBV2 and TRBJ2-4): EPEVTQTPSHQVTQMGQEVILRCVPISNHLYFYWYRQILGQKVEFLVSFYNNEISEKSEIFDDQFSVERPDGSNFTLKIRSTKLEDSAMYFCASSGEQGLYIQYFGAGTRLSVL.

V gene TRBV6-6 combines with J gene TRBJ1-2, with D possibly TRBD1 on 5 matching bases. V gave up 0 bases and J gave up 8 bases, with 13 bases separating them. This CDR3 has 14 residues. The germline CDR1 and CDR2 sequences are MNHNY and SVGAGI (reference sequence). CDR3 sequence reads: CASSYSRGKGGYTF. DNA of the CDR3: TGTGCCAGCAGTTACTCTCGGGGGAAAGGGGGCTACACCTTC.

The chain recombines TRBV6-6 with TRBJ1-2; TRBD1 might be the D (5 bases). This CDR3 spans 15 amino acids. V was shortened by 6 bases and J by 1 base, with 15 bases between the two germline ends. The V gene's germline CDR1 is MNHNY and CDR2 SVGAGI (reference sequence). CDR3 coding DNA: TGTGCCAGCAGCAGATCCGGGACGGATAACTATGGCTACACCTTC. It yields the protein CASSRSGTDNYGYTF.

The chain combines TRBV5-4 with TRBJ1-2; D is ambiguous. Germline V CDR1 and CDR2: SGHNT, YYREEE (reference sequence). The germline V and J ends were trimmed by 4 bases and 6 bases, with 13 bases remaining between them. The CDR3 length is 13 residues. The CDR3 is CASSRISEDGYTF. The CDR3 DNA sequence: TGTGCCAGCAGCCGTATATCGGAGGATGGCTACACCTTC.

The rearrangement links TRBV5-4 to TRBJ1-4, with a weak D call TRBD1 (6 bases). The V gene lost 7 bases and the J gene lost 2 bases, with 9 bases spanning the gap. The CDR3 has 13 amino acids. Germline CDR1 reads SGHNT; CDR2 reads YYREEE (reference sequence). CDR3 sequence reads: CASADRTNEKLFF. The CDR3 nucleotides read TGTGCCAGCGCCGACAGGACTAATGAAAAACTGTTTTTT.

The chain employs TRBV7-8 and TRBJ2-1, with TRBD1 identical over 7 bases. V shed 2 bases and J 4 bases; nucleotides not matched to a gene: 20. Per germline, CDR1 SGHVS and CDR2 FQNEAQ. This CDR3 contains 20 residues. The DNA of the CDR3 is TGTGCCAGCAGCTTAAAAAAAGTGTTTATTATTGTCAGGGGGTACAATGAGCAGTTCTTC. Its translation is CASSLKKVFIIVRGYNEQFF.

The V gene is TRBV14, the J gene TRBJ2-1, with TRBD2 as a possible D gene (6 bases). Germline assignment: CDR1 SGHDN and CDR2 FVKESK. The CDR3 is 13 amino acids. V was shortened by 3 bases and J by 5 bases, with 8 bases between the two germline ends. The CDR3 nucleotides read TGTGCCAGCAGCCAGGGACTCAACAATGAGCAGTTCTTC. This translates into CASSQGLNNEQFF.

This chain connects TRBV30 to TRBJ2-7; no definite D call. CDR1 GTSNPN and CDR2 SVGIG come from the germline V gene (reference sequence). Trimming shortened V by 1 base and J by 2 bases, and 9 bases separated the two germline ends. This CDR3 comprises 13 residues. The CDR3 loop reads CAWSGLGTYEQYF. In DNA form, the CDR3 reads TGTGCCTGGAGTGGGCTGGGGACCTACGAGCAGTACTTC.

This sequence joins TRBV28 and TRBJ2-4, with no clear D. The CDR3 is made up of 17 amino acids. The germline V gene encodes CDR1 MDHEN and CDR2 SYDVKM. The V end was cut by 3 bases, the J end by 0 bases, with 15 bases between. Here the CDR3 reads CASSFISFAGAKNIQYF. Written as DNA, the CDR3 is TGTGCCAGCAGTTTTATCTCGTTCGCAGGAGCCAAAAACATTCAGTACTTC.

This sequence joins TRBV11-2 and TRBJ2-3; no firm D call. From germline, CDR1 is SGHAT and CDR2 FQNNGV. This CDR3 spans 11 amino acids. V shed 2 bases and J shed 4 bases, with 1 base lying between them. The CDR3 nucleotides are TGTGCCAGCAGCTTATCAGATACGCAGTATTTT. Its translation is CASSLSDTQYF.

This clone has a single count. The chain uses TRBV7-2 and TRBJ2-7; 7 bases align to TRBD1. CDR3 size: 15 residues. CDR1 SGHTA and CDR2 FQGNSA come from the germline V gene. J was trimmed by 3 bases and V by 0 bases; bases with no gene match: 5. The CDR3 sequence is CASSLARTGRYEQYF. In DNA, the CDR3 is TGTGCCAGCAGCTTAGCACGGACAGGACGCTACGAGCAGTACTTC.

CDR3 protein: CASSSGGRRAHEQYF. In nucleotides, the CDR3 is TGCGCCAGCAGCTCCGGGGGGCGGAGGGCACACGAGCAGTACTTC. The chain combines TRBV5-1 with TRBJ2-7; possible D gene TRBD2, 7 bases. The germline V gene has CDR1 SGHRS and CDR2 YFSETQ. The length of the CDR3 is 15 residues. The V and J ends lost 3 bases and 5 bases respectively, with 18 bases between them.

This chain uses TRBV5-1 with TRBJ1-2, with TRBD1 matching over 7 bases. Trimming cost V 2 bases and J 7 bases; bases outside gene matches: 11. CDR1 SGHRS and CDR2 YFSETQ come from the germline V gene. The CDR3 runs to 15 residues. The CDR3 loop is CASSFGGGEIVGYTF. The CDR3 nucleotides are TGCGCCAGCAGCTTTGGAGGGGGCGAGATTGTTGGCTACACCTTC. The complete variable domain, with remaining parts taken from reference TRBV5-1 and TRBJ1-2, reads KAGVTQTPRYLIKTRGQQVTLSCSPISGHRSVSWYQQTPGQGLQFLFEYFSETQRNKGNFPGRFSGRQFSNSRSEMNVSTLELGDSALYLCASSFGGGEIVGYTFGSGTRLTVV.

The chain uses TRBV28 and TRBJ2-2; TRBD1 might be the D (6 bases). The V and J ends lost 5 bases and 4 bases respectively, with 11 bases between them. The CDR3 is 14 residues long. Germline CDR1 reads MDHEN; CDR2 reads SYDVKM. Written as DNA, the CDR3 is TGTGCCAGCAGTCCCCAGACAGGCACCGGGGAGCTGTTTTTT. Its protein product is CASSPQTGTGELFF.

This chain joins TRBV5-1 and TRBJ1-3; TRBD1 might be the D (5 bases). There are 16 residues in the CDR3. Germline loops: CDR1 SGHRS, CDR2 YFSETQ. V was clipped by 0 bases and J by 1 base, with 11 bases between them. The CDR3 is CASSLGNSGSGNTIYF. The CDR3 coding sequence is TGCGCCAGCAGCTTGGGAAATTCAGGGTCTGGAAACACCATATATTTT.

The chain carries TRBV5-1 and TRBJ2-3; D is unresolved. Deletions cut 0 bases from V and 5 bases from J, with 13 bases between. The V gene's germline CDR1 is SGHRS and CDR2 YFSETQ. This CDR3 contains 15 residues. The CDR3 coding sequence is TGCGCCAGCAGCTTGGCAGGTACTCCCGAAGATACGCAGTATTTT. The encoded protein is CASSLAGTPEDTQYF. The full variable domain, rest sourced from reference TRBV5-1 and TRBJ2-3, is KAGVTQTPRYLIKTRGQQVTLSCSPISGHRSVSWYQQTPGQGLQFLFEYFSETQRNKGNFPGRFSGRQFSNSRSEMNVSTLELGDSALYLCASSLAGTPEDTQYFGPGTRLTVL.

The genes are TRBV11-2 and TRBJ2-1, with a weak D call TRBD1 (6 bases). This CDR3 is built from 17 residues. Germline-derived CDR1 and CDR2 are SGHAT and FQNNGV. V was pared by 6 bases and J by 5 bases, with 23 bases between. CDR3 in DNA: TGTGCCAGCAGTTTCGGGCTCACAGGGTTGCGGGACAATGAGCAGTTCTTC. Protein: CASSFGLTGLRDNEQFF. The whole variable domain, filled in from reference TRBV11-2 and TRBJ2-1, reads EAGVAQSPRYKIIEKRQSVAFWCNPISGHATLYWYQQILGQGPKLLIQFQNNGVVDDSQLPKDRFSAERLKGVDSTLKIQPAKLEDSAVYLCASSFGLTGLRDNEQFFGPGTRLTVL.

CDR3 nucleotides: TGTGCCAGCAGCCGGGGGGACACTGAAGCTTTCTTT. As protein: CASSRGDTEAFF. The chain combines TRBV6-5 with TRBJ1-1; a possible D gene is TRBD1 (5 bases). Germline values: CDR1 MNHEY, CDR2 SVGAGI. V was trimmed by 6 bases and J by 3 bases, leaving 8 bases between them. This CDR3 spans 12 amino acids.

The chain recombines TRBV29-1 with TRBJ2-1; 11 nucleotides agree with TRBD2. From germline, CDR1 is SQVTM and CDR2 ANQGSEA. The CDR3 runs 17 residues. Unmatched junction bases numbered 17, after V lost 6 bases and J lost 7 bases. In DNA form, the CDR3 reads TGCAGCGTCCGGGGATTAGCGGGAGGGTTCTTCGGGAATGAGCAGTTCTTC. Its translation is CSVRGLAGGFFGNEQFF.

Only one count was recorded for this clone. The J gene is TRBJ2-1, the V gene TRBV7-2; D gene ambiguous. The CDR3 is 12 residues long. Germline assignment: CDR1 SGHTA and CDR2 FQGNSA. V was pared by 4 bases and J by 4 bases, with 5 bases between. The CDR3 sequence: CASSSVYNEQFF. CDR3 bases: TGTGCCAGCAGCTCCGTTTACAATGAGCAGTTCTTC.

Only a few counts were recorded for this clone. This chain joins TRBV27 and TRBJ1-2; maybe TRBD1 (5 bases). V lost 4 bases to trimming and J lost 9 bases, with 12 bases between them. Per the germline V gene, CDR1 is MNHEY and CDR2 is SMNVEV (reference sequence). CDR3 length: 12 amino acids. CDR3 nucleotides: TGTGCCAGCAGTTCCACTGGGGCACGCTACACCTTC. Translation gives CASSSTGARYTF.

The chain links TRBV5-8 to TRBJ1-1; 8 nucleotides match TRBD1. The CDR3 totals 15 residues. The germline V gene has CDR1 SGHTS and CDR2 YDEGEE. V was clipped by 4 bases and J by 5 bases; unmatched bases: 10. The CDR3 bases are TGTGCCAGCAGCGTGATGGACAGGGTGGGGACTGAAGCTTTCTTT. Translated, it gives CASSVMDRVGTEAFF.

Written as DNA, the CDR3 is TGCGCCAGCAGTCAGCTTCGGGGGAGGGGCTACACCTTC. Translation: CASSQLRGRGYTF. V is TRBV23-1 and J is TRBJ1-2; D is perhaps TRBD1 (5 bases). TRBV23-1 is given ORF status, its function remaining uncertain. The V end lost 3 bases, the J end lost 8 bases, and 13 bases lay between the germline ends. The CDR3 runs to 13 residues.

The chain couples TRBV5-1 to TRBJ1-1; D call uncertain. The germline gives CDR1 SGHRS, CDR2 YFSETQ. The CDR3 totals 11 residues. Trimming took off 4 bases at V and 3 bases at J, with 4 bases between the two ends. The CDR3 reads CASSGDTEAFF. The DNA for the CDR3 is TGCGCCAGCAGCGGAGACACTGAAGCTTTCTTT.

There are many counts of this clone. The V and J genes are TRBV2 and TRBJ1-2, with 10 nucleotides matching TRBD1. The ends lost 6 bases at V and 7 bases at J; junction bases unmatched: 5. The CDR3 is 13 amino acids. Germline V gene lookup returns CDR1 SNHLY and CDR2 FYNNEI. DNA for the CDR3: TGTGCCAGCAGGGGACAGGGGACGGGTGGCTACACCTTC. It translates to CASRGQGTGGYTF.